The 14 T cell receptor beta chains below all came from one sample that was sequenced in a study of human T cells and chemical hapten exposure. Regarding time point: pre-sensitization, week 0. Stated treatment: therapeutic diphenylcyclopropenone sensitization with weekly scalp DPC. TCRdb analysed the RACE reads with MiXCR anew, one entry per CDR3 protein. This sample yields about 250,000 distinct CDR3 sequences, of which approximately 8% are seen a single time; 1.2% belongs to the top ten. Specimen: whole blood, collected in connection with sensitization to the hapten diphenylcyclopropenone (DPC). These receptors came from a man younger than 30 with alopecia areata. Some clones in this sample may be carry-over from other donors' samples.

This clonotype was seen a few times. The rearrangement joins TRBV28 to TRBJ2-3; 12 nucleotides match TRBD2. CDR1 MDHEN and CDR2 SYDVKM come from the germline V gene. The CDR3 consists of 17 residues. J was trimmed by 1 base and V by 7 bases; bases with no gene match: 9. The CDR3 nucleotides read TGTGCCAGCACACAGTCAAGACTAGCGGGGGGCACAGATACGCAGTATTTT. Amino acids: CASTQSRLAGGTDTQYF.

The J gene is TRBJ1-1, the V gene TRBV6-6, with no clear D. In germline, CDR1 is MNHNY, CDR2 SVGAGI (reference sequence). V was clipped by 2 bases and J by 2 bases, with 9 bases between them. This CDR3 region has 14 residues. CDR3 nucleotides: TGTGCCAGCAGTTACGTGTCCGGTAACACTGAAGCTTTCTTT. It yields the protein CASSYVSGNTEAFF.

This clonotype has at least ten counts. V is TRBV2 and J is TRBJ1-1; 7 nucleotides align to TRBD1. There are 13 residues in the CDR3. V dropped 6 bases and J dropped 7; count of bases not matched to a gene: 8. The germline V gene encodes CDR1 SNHLY and CDR2 FYNNEI. The CDR3 DNA is TGTGCCAGCAGGGCGGGACAGTTAAATGAAGCTTTCTTT. It translates to CASRAGQLNEAFF.

There are a few counts of this clonotype. DNA for the CDR3: TGTGCCAGCAGAAGAAGCCTTAATCAGCCCCAGCATTTT. This codes for CASRRSLNQPQHF. This rearrangement joins TRBV7-2 to TRBJ1-5; no clear D. The CDR3 sequence is 13 residues long. Germline lookup yields CDR1 SGHTA and CDR2 FQGNSA. V gave up 6 bases and J gave up 4 bases, with 10 bases separating them.

The genes are TRBV27 and TRBJ2-3; maybe TRBD1 (6 bases). The CDR3 spans 15 residues. Germline-derived CDR1 and CDR2 are MNHEY and SMNVEV (reference sequence). V was clipped by 4 bases and J by 1 base, with 12 bases between them. This chain's CDR3 is CASSWMGAGTDTQYF. The CDR3 DNA reads as TGTGCCAGCAGTTGGATGGGGGCGGGCACAGATACGCAGTATTTT.

The V call is TRBV29-1, the J call TRBJ1-1, with 7 nucleotides matching TRBD1. Germline CDR1 and CDR2: SQVTM and ANQGSEA. J was trimmed by 2 bases and V by 3 bases; bases with no gene match: 3. The CDR3 is 13 residues long. The CDR3 nucleotides read TGCAGCGTTGAGGGACAGACCAACACTGAAGCTTTCTTT. It is translated as CSVEGQTNTEAFF.

This clonotype was seen a handful of times. The gene calls are TRBV6-5 and TRBJ2-7, with 11 bases fitting TRBD2. Looked up from germline, CDR1 is MNHEY and CDR2 is SVGAGI. The CDR3 length is 17 residues. After removal of 2 bases from V and 2 bases from J, the junction contained 8 bases not matched to a gene. In DNA, the CDR3 is TGTGCCAGCAGTTACGAAGCTAGCGGGGGGTTTACCTACGAGCAGTACGTC. This codes for CASSYEASGGFTYEQYV.

V gene TRBV20-1 combines with J gene TRBJ1-1; TRBD1 matches at 7 bases. The CDR3 is made up of 14 amino acids. V lost 3 bases and J lost 9; bases outside the gene matches: 13. Per the germline V gene, CDR1 is DFQATT and CDR2 is SNEGSKA (reference sequence). CDR3 bases: TGCAGTGCTAGGGGCCGGACAGGCCGTCCTAAAGCTTTCTTT. It encodes CSARGRTGRPKAFF.

The chain has TRBV7-9 and TRBJ1-1; maybe TRBD1 (6 bases). The ends were cut back, 7 bases at V and 6 bases at J, with 18 bases in the middle. CDR3 length: 14 amino acids. The germline gives CDR1 SEHNR, CDR2 FQNEAQ (reference sequence). CDR3 DNA: TGTGCCAGCACCATTACGACAGGCCCCTCTGAAGCTTTCTTT. As protein: CASTITTGPSEAFF.

The chain links TRBV24-1 to TRBJ1-5, with 9 bases aligning to TRBD1. The trim removed 2 bases at V and 3 bases at J, leaving 4 bases unmatched. The CDR3 is made up of 16 amino acids. Per the germline V gene, CDR1 is KGHDR and CDR2 is SFDVKD. This chain's CDR3 is CATSDSTGGYNQPQHF. Written as DNA, the CDR3 is TGTGCCACCAGTGATTCTACAGGGGGCTACAATCAGCCCCAGCATTTT.

To note about this clonotype: Given a much more abundant clone one base away, this may be a read error. This chain links TRBV7-2 with TRBJ1-6; D unresolved. Germline values: CDR1 SGHTA, CDR2 FQGNSA. This CDR3 comprises 16 residues. The CDR3 is CASSFTPGSYNSPLRF. In DNA, the CDR3 is TGTGCCAGCAGCTTTACCCCCGGCTCCTATAATTCACCCCTCCGCTTT.

This clonotype was counted many times. The chain joins TRBV7-9 to TRBJ1-5; D remains unclear. Trimming removed 2 bases from V and 2 bases from J, with 13 bases in between. There are 16 residues in the CDR3. Germline CDR1 reads SEHNR; CDR2 reads FQNEAQ (reference sequence). The CDR3 DNA sequence: TGTGCCAGCAGCTTATGGTCGCCCCTGGGCAATCAGCCCCAGCATTTT. It specifies CASSLWSPLGNQPQHF.

This clonotype was seen repeatedly, ten times or more. The chain has TRBV18 and TRBJ1-2; D is possibly TRBD1 (5 bases). Trimming removed 3 bases at V and 0 bases at J, with 5 bases between. Germline CDR1 KGHSH, CDR2 LQKENI. This CDR3 has 13 residues. The CDR3 loop reads CASSPGPNYGYTF. For the CDR3, the DNA is TGTGCCAGCTCACCGGGACCTAACTATGGCTACACCTTC.

In its sample, this clonotype was seen a few times. This chain connects TRBV12-3 or TRBV12-4 to TRBJ2-3; 10 bases match TRBD1. J lost 6 bases, V lost 2 bases, and 11 bases had no gene match. This CDR3 contains 17 residues. The CDR3 protein is CASSLPGAGQGTDTQYF. The DNA for the CDR3 is TGTGCCAGCAGTTTACCGGGAGCGGGACAGGGGACCGATACGCAGTATTTT.